This entry lists 10 T cell receptor beta chains sequenced from one sample in a study of blood T cell repertoires in COVID-19. The assay was immunoSEQ multiplex PCR, and TCRdb's table has in-frame clones only and misses some. This table holds 150,000 to 200,000 clones, roughly 85% found once. Sequenced: peripheral blood. These TCRs come from a man in his fifties or sixties with acute or convalescent COVID-19.

This clone occurred once. This chain uses TRBV5-1 with TRBJ2-3; TRBD2 aligns across 14 bases. Unmatched junction bases numbered 7, after V lost 4 bases and J lost 6 bases. CDR1 and CDR2 from the germline V gene are SGHRS and YFSETQ. CDR3 length: 16 amino acids. CDR3 protein: CASSPPGLAGADTQYF. In DNA, the CDR3 is TGCGCCAGCAGCCCGCCGGGACTAGCGGGAGCGGATACGCAGTATTTT.

This chain's CDR3 is CASLPGTLNTGELFF. Here the CDR3 DNA reads TGTGCCAGCCTTCCCGGGACATTGAACACCGGGGAGCTGTTTTTT. The rearrangement uses TRBV28 and TRBJ2-2, with D possibly TRBD1 on 6 matching bases. Trimming shortened V by 8 bases and J by 1 base, and 14 bases separated the two germline ends. Germline loops: CDR1 MDHEN, CDR2 SYDVKM. CDR3 length equals 15 residues. Complete variable domain (other parts from reference TRBV28 and TRBJ2-2): DVKVTQSSRYLVKRTGEKVFLECVQDMDHENMFWYRQDPGLGLRLIYFSYDVKMKEKGDIPEGYSVSREKKERFSLILESASTNQTSMYLCASLPGTLNTGELFFGEGSRLTVL.

J is TRBJ2-7 and V is TRBV5-1, with 7 positions matching TRBD1. Losses at the gene ends were 4 bases for V and 5 bases for J; bases not matched to a gene: 9. The length of the CDR3 is 14 residues. CDR1 SGHRS and CDR2 YFSETQ come from the germline V gene. The CDR3 region is CASSPRQGFNEQYF. CDR3 DNA sequence: TGCGCCAGCAGCCCCCGACAGGGATTCAACGAGCAGTACTTC.

The chain links TRBV29-1 to TRBJ2-4; D perhaps matches TRBD1 (5 bases). The CDR3 covers 13 residues. Germline assignment: CDR1 SQVTM and CDR2 ANQGSEA. Trimming pared 1 base from V and 2 bases from J, leaving 6 bases between. The CDR3 here is CSVEAGSKNIQYF. DNA for the CDR3: TGCAGCGTTGAAGCAGGGTCCAAAAACATTCAGTACTTC.

The genes are TRBV6-5 and TRBJ1-2; a possible D gene is TRBD1 (6 bases). This CDR3 has 14 residues. The germline V gene has CDR1 MNHEY and CDR2 SVGAGI. Trimming pared 0 bases from V and 8 bases from J, leaving 13 bases between. The CDR3 bases are TGTGCCAGCAGTTACTCGGGGGGGGCGCAAGGCTACACCTTC. Its translation: CASSYSGGAQGYTF.

The CDR3 sequence: CASSRDRTYNSPLHF. CDR3 DNA: TGTGCCAGCAGCCGGGACAGGACGTACAATTCACCCCTCCACTTT. This chain connects TRBV14 to TRBJ1-6; 8 nucleotides line up with TRBD1. With 4 bases clipped from V and 7 bases from J, the junction kept 6 bases outside the gene matches. The CDR3 is made up of 15 amino acids. Germline V gives CDR1 SGHDN, CDR2 FVKESK.

This rearrangement joins TRBV28 to TRBJ1-4; no firm D call. Per the germline V gene, CDR1 is MDHEN and CDR2 is SYDVKM. Trimming removed 5 bases at V and 2 bases at J, with 15 bases between. The CDR3 runs 16 residues. Written as DNA, the CDR3 is TGTGCCAGCAGTCCCGTGGGGAGGCTGACTAATGAAAAACTGTTTTTT. Translated, it gives CASSPVGRLTNEKLFF.

V usage is TRBV30 and J usage is TRBJ2-1, with D possibly TRBD2 on 5 matching bases. This CDR3 has 13 amino acids. Germline CDR1 reads GTSNPN; CDR2 reads SVGIG (reference sequence). V lost 1 base and J 6 bases, leaving 10 bases between the germline ends. The CDR3 DNA reads as TGTGCCTGGAGTGCAGCGGCTCCCAATGAGCAGTTCTTC. Translated, it gives CAWSAAAPNEQFF.

This chain connects TRBV27 to TRBJ1-3, with D possibly matching TRBD1 (5 bases). There are 15 residues in the CDR3. V gave up 8 bases and J gave up 12 bases, with 26 bases separating them. CDR1 is MNHEY, CDR2 SMNVEV, per germline (reference sequence). This CDR3 is CASGRTKRVEIIIYF. CDR3 sequence (DNA): TGTGCCAGCGGTAGGACAAAACGCGTGGAAATCATCATATATTTT.

The gene calls are TRBV11-2 and TRBJ2-3; D perhaps matches TRBD2 (5 bases). Trimming shortened V by 10 bases and J by 0 bases, and 14 bases separated the two germline ends. Germline CDR1 and CDR2: SGHAT and FQNNGV. The CDR3 has 14 amino acids. The CDR3 DNA reads as TGTGCCACCCGAGGGTGGCAGAGCACAGATACGCAGTATTTT. Translation gives CATRGWQSTDTQYF.